The source of this T cell receptor beta chain is a study of blood T cell repertoires in COVID-19. The wider study: PBMCs, B-cell-depleted T cells, or T cells were the source of the cDNA or gDNA that made up the material.

This CDR3 has 15 amino acids. The germline V gene has CDR1 SGHVS and CDR2 FNYEAQ. The ends lost 5 bases at V and 2 bases at J; junction bases unmatched: 4. Individuals aged about 18 to 89 years were recruited from 24 US areas. Donors were grouped by their self-reported clinical history. Methods used by the authors: Amplification of reference gene primers was used by the study to estimate nucleated cell counts. Using immunoSEQ multiplex PCR, the repertoire was profiled, and TCRdb retains in-frame clones only, with some absent. The V and J calls and clone size were taken over from that table, and D and trimming were inferred from the DNA. The sample lists a few hundred thousand clones; 65% to 90% were seen once.

The chain employs TRBV7-6 and TRBJ1-5, with 9 bases matching TRBD1. The clonotype comes from a man aged 40-55 years who had recovered from COVID-19. The sequencing input was PBMCs or T cells enriched from blood (not recorded which). The CDR3: CASSLGDRGNQPQHF. The CDR3, as DNA: TGTGCCAGCAGCCTGGGGGACAGGGGCAATCAGCCCCAGCATTTT. The complete variable domain, with remaining parts taken from reference TRBV7-6 and TRBJ1-5, reads GAGVSQSPRYKVTKRGQDVALRCDPISGHVSLYWYRQALGQGPEFLTYFNYEAQQDKSGLPNDRFSAERPEGSISTLTIQRTEQRDSAMYRCASSLGDRGNQPQHFGDGTRLSIL.